The clone carrying this TCR beta chain appeared a few times. Within the sample, other DNA sequences also encode this same CDR3. Time point reported: pretreatment peripheral blood. Profiled with immunoSEQ multiplex PCR; TCRdb holds only in-frame clones, not every one. The sample holds about 130,000 clones, approximately 84% seen once. This entry is derived from a study of PD-L1 blockade in urothelial cancer. Germline loops: CDR1 MNHNS, CDR2 SASEGT. This CDR3 has 14 amino acids. V was pared by 1 base and J by 5 bases, with 3 bases of the junction left unmatched. The chain links TRBV6-1 to TRBJ1-1; TRBD1 matches at 8 bases. Sequences were derived from PBMCs, sampled around atezolizumab (anti-PD-L1) treatment. The source is a man aged 50 to 59 with urothelial cancer. CDR3 protein: CASSEDRGDTEAFF. Here the CDR3 DNA reads TGTGCCAGCAGTGAAGACAGGGGGGATACTGAAGCTTTCTTT.